This T cell receptor (beta chain) came from a study of CD4 and CD8 cells across lung adenocarcinoma regions. The germline gives CDR1 MNHEY, CDR2 SVGEGT. The CDR3 spans 13 residues. Each CDR3 protein is one row after TCRdb ran MiXCR on the PCR reads. The sample yields approximately 20,000 distinct CDR3 sequences, roughly 50% seen once. The patients had localized lung adenocarcinoma, a non-small cell subtype. Sequencing input: CD4+ T cells from the margin of a lung tumor. The receptor was derived from a male donor with lung adenocarcinoma. The CD4 and CD8 labels of this study may be unreliable. V and J are TRBV6-2 or TRBV6-3 and TRBJ2-3, with 7 bases identical to TRBD1. In DNA, the CDR3 is TGTGCGACCGACAGGGAGTGGGGAGATACGCAGTATTTT. This translates into CATDREWGDTQYF.